This TCR beta chain stems from a study of shared T cell receptors in the human thymus. V lost 7 bases, J lost 7 bases, and 15 bases stayed unmatched. The germline gives CDR1 SNHLY, CDR2 FYNNEI. The CDR3 extends over 16 amino acids. Sequencing was performed with immunoSEQ multiplex PCR; in TCRdb, only in-frame clones are kept and a portion is missing. The data hold under 850,000 clones, with more than 75% observed a single time. A further study also used this sample, focusing on human thymus T cells. That paper states: Donation came from healthy Finnish infants having corrective surgery for congenital heart defects. During corrective heart surgery, resections were taken, and the thymus tissue came from them. Apparent skewing of V and J gene usage characterized both thymic and blood repertoires.

The rearrangement uses TRBV2 and TRBJ2-1; 8 nucleotides align to TRBD2. This sequence was found in a boy younger than two with a congenital heart defect. What was sequenced was thymocytes. The CDR3 bases are TGTGCCAGCACTCAAAAAGGACTAGCCCTAGAGAATGAGCAGTTCTTC. Protein sequence: CASTQKGLALENEQFF.